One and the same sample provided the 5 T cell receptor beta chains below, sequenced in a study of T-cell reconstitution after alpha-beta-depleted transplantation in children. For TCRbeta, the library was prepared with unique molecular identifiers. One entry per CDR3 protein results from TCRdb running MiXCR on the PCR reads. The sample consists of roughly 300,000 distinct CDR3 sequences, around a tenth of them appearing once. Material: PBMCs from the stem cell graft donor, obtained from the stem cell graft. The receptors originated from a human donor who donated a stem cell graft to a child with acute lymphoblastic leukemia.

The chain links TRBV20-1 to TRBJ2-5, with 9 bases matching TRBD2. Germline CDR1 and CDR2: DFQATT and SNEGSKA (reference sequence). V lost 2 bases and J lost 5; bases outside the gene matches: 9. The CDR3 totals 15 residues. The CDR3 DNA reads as TGCAGTGCTAGAACTTTAGCGGGAGTGCGGGAGACCCAGTACTTC. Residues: CSARTLAGVRETQYF.

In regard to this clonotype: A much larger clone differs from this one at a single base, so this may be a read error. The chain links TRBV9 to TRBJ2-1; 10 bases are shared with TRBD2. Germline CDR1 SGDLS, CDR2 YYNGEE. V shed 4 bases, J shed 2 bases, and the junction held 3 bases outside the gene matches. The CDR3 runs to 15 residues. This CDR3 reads CASSPSGSAYNEQFF. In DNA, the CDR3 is TGTGCCAGCAGCCCTAGCGGGAGCGCCTACAATGAGCAGTTCTTC.

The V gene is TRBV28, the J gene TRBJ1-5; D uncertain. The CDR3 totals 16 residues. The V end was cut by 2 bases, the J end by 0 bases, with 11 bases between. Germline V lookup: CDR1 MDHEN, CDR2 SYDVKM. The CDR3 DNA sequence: TGTGCCAGCAGTTTACCGGAAGATTATAGCAATCAGCCCCAGCATTTT. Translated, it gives CASSLPEDYSNQPQHF.

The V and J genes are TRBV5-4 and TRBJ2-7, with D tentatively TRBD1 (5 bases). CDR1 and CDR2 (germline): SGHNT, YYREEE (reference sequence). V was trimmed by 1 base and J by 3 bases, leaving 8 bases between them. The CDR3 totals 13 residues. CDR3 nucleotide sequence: TGTGCCAGCAGCTTGTGGGGCGGCTACGAGCAGTACTTC. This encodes CASSLWGGYEQYF.

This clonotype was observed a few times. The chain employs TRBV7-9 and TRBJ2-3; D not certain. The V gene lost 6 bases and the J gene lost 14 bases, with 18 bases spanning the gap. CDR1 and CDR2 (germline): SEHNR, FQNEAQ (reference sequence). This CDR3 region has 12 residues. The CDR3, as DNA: TGTGCCAGCAGTCACGTGGATGAGCAAAGGTATTTT. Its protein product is CASSHVDEQRYF.